These 18 T cell receptor beta chains originate from one sample sequenced in a study of blood T cell repertoires in COVID-19. Data came from immunoSEQ multiplex PCR; TCRdb stores just in-frame clones and leaves some out. The sample carries approximately 80,000 clones, 70% to 90% recorded once. Material: peripheral blood. The receptors here all came from a woman at least 80 years old with acute or convalescent COVID-19.

The chain combines TRBV2 with TRBJ1-4; 8 positions match TRBD1. Germline-derived CDR1 and CDR2 are SNHLY and FYNNEI. Trimming removed 6 bases from V and 4 bases from J; junction bases left unmatched: 4. The CDR3 length is 14 residues. CDR3 amino acids: CASRGTGGNEKLFF. For the CDR3, the DNA is TGTGCCAGCAGGGGGACAGGAGGTAATGAAAAACTGTTTTTT. Variable domain in full (rest from reference TRBV2 and TRBJ1-4): EPEVTQTPSHQVTQMGQEVILRCVPISNHLYFYWYRQILGQKVEFLVSFYNNEISEKSEIFDDQFSVERPDGSNFTLKIRSTKLEDSAMYFCASRGTGGNEKLFFGSGTQLSVL.

CDR3 DNA sequence: TGCGCCAGCAGCACAAACCCGACGGACAGGGGTGATGGCTACACCTTC. Translated: CASSTNPTDRGDGYTF. The chain uses TRBV5-1 and TRBJ1-2, with 9 bases identical to TRBD1. Germline V gene sequence: CDR1 SGHRS, CDR2 YFSETQ. J gave up 6 bases and V 4 bases, and 13 bases lay outside the gene matches. CDR3 size: 16 residues. Together with reference TRBV5-1 and TRBJ1-2, the CDR3 gives the full variable domain: KAGVTQTPRYLIKTRGQQVTLSCSPISGHRSVSWYQQTPGQGLQFLFEYFSETQRNKGNFPGRFSGRQFSNSRSEMNVSTLELGDSALYLCASSTNPTDRGDGYTFGSGTRLTVV.

This clone was observed a handful of times. V usage is TRBV11-3 and J usage is TRBJ2-2; 7 bases agree with TRBD2. Germline trimming cut 5 bases from V and 7 bases from J; bases unmatched to any gene: 1. CDR3 length: 12 amino acids. The germline gives CDR1 SGHNT, CDR2 YENEEA. The CDR3 DNA follows: TGTGCCAGCAGCGGGGGGGTCGGGGAGCTGTTTTTT. This codes for CASSGGVGELFF.

This sequence joins TRBV7-8 and TRBJ1-1; tentative D call: TRBD1 (5 bases). CDR3 length: 14 residues. Germline CDR1 and CDR2: SGHVS and FQNEAQ. Trimming took off 7 bases at V and 7 bases at J, with 19 bases between the two ends. CDR3 sequence (DNA): TGTGCCAGCAACTACCGCGGGGCGATGGGTGAAGCTTTCTTT. Encoded protein: CASNYRGAMGEAFF.

V gene TRBV19 combines with J gene TRBJ1-1; perhaps TRBD1 as D (5 bases). Per the germline V gene, CDR1 is LNHDA and CDR2 is SQIVND (reference sequence). The length of the CDR3 is 16 residues. Trimming shortened V by 3 bases and J by 0 bases, and 14 bases separated the two germline ends. The CDR3 DNA is TGTGCCAGTAGTATCTCTAGACAGACACTGAACACTGAAGCTTTCTTT. Amino acids: CASSISRQTLNTEAFF.

CDR3 DNA: TGTGCCAGTAGTATGGCGTTGGGGCAGGGGGGATCAAGGAACACTGAAGCTTTCTTT. Translating gives CASSMALGQGGSRNTEAFF. This chain joins TRBV19 and TRBJ1-1; 7 bases are shared with TRBD1. In germline, CDR1 is LNHDA, CDR2 SQIVND (reference sequence). There are 19 residues in the CDR3. V lost 3 bases to trimming and J lost 1 base; unmatched junction nucleotides: 17.

The rearrangement uses TRBV5-5 and TRBJ1-2; D unclear. Trimming took off 4 bases at V and 0 bases at J, with 13 bases between the two ends. Germline CDR1 is SGHKS and CDR2 is YYEKEE (reference sequence). The CDR3 consists of 15 residues. The DNA of the CDR3 is TGTGCCAGCAGCCGAGGCGGCGCTGCTAACTATGGCTACACCTTC. It specifies CASSRGGAANYGYTF.

The gene calls are TRBV5-1 and TRBJ1-2; 8 bases match TRBD1. Germline CDR1 is SGHRS and CDR2 is YFSETQ. With 4 bases clipped from V and 8 bases from J, the junction kept 10 bases outside the gene matches. The CDR3 is 14 amino acids. CDR3 region: CASSQKGQDGGYTF. The CDR3 DNA is TGCGCCAGCAGCCAAAAGGGACAGGATGGGGGCTACACCTTC.

This clone has just a few counts. This chain connects TRBV6-5 to TRBJ1-6; 9 nucleotides align to TRBD1. The CDR3 contains 13 residues. V shed 7 bases, J shed 8 bases, and the junction held 3 bases outside the gene matches. The germline CDR1 and CDR2 sequences are MNHEY and SVGAGI. The CDR3 bases are TGTGCCAGCACTGGACAGGGGTATTCACCCCTCCACTTT. Protein: CASTGQGYSPLHF.

This clone was counted once. The chain carries TRBV10-1 and TRBJ2-5, with a weak D call TRBD2 (7 bases). Looked up from germline, CDR1 is WNHNN and CDR2 is SYGVQD (reference sequence). V was shortened by 10 bases and J by 2 bases, with 14 bases between the two germline ends. The CDR3 consists of 13 residues. CDR3 region: CATGGTSQETQYF. The DNA for the CDR3 is TGCGCCACCGGGGGGACATCACAAGAGACCCAGTACTTC.

The chain is built from TRBV30 and TRBJ2-7; a weak D match, TRBD2 (5 bases). V was cut by 8 bases and J by 0 bases, with 11 bases left in between. This CDR3 has 12 residues. Germline-derived CDR1 and CDR2 are GTSNPN and SVGIG (reference sequence). The chain's CDR3 is CALAGSSYEQYF. In DNA, the CDR3 is TGTGCCCTAGCTGGGAGCTCCTACGAGCAGTACTTC.

The chain carries TRBV7-2 and TRBJ2-2, with a tentative D call TRBD1 (5 bases). Trimming removed 3 bases at V and 1 base at J, with 9 bases between. Germline CDR1 and CDR2: SGHTA and FQGNSA. The CDR3 covers 15 residues. In DNA, the CDR3 is TGTGCCAGCAGCTTTTTAACAGGGAACACCGGGGAGCTGTTTTTT. This encodes CASSFLTGNTGELFF.

CDR3 amino acids: CASSQTGNTIYF. The DNA of the CDR3 is TGTGCCAGCAGCCAGACTGGAAACACCATATATTTT. The rearrangement links TRBV2 to TRBJ1-3, with D uncertain. The CDR3 totals 12 residues. Germline values: CDR1 SNHLY, CDR2 FYNNEI. The V and J ends lost 6 bases and 2 bases respectively, with 5 bases between them.

V usage is TRBV2 and J usage is TRBJ2-5; 8 nucleotides match TRBD2. With 10 bases clipped from V and 2 bases from J, the junction kept 6 bases outside the gene matches. This CDR3 region has 13 residues. CDR1 SNHLY and CDR2 FYNNEI come from the germline V gene. The CDR3 region has the DNA TGTGCCACCACCGGGGGGGCTCAAGAGACCCAGTACTTC. Residues: CATTGGAQETQYF.

The chain recombines TRBV7-8 with TRBJ2-1; D might be TRBD2 (6 bases). The V and J ends lost 1 base and 5 bases respectively, with 9 bases between them. The length of the CDR3 is 14 residues. CDR1 SGHVS and CDR2 FQNEAQ come from the germline V gene. In DNA form, the CDR3 reads TGTGCCAGCAGCTTAGAATCTAGCGACAATGAGCAGTTCTTC. Its protein is CASSLESSDNEQFF.

The chain recombines TRBV5-1 with TRBJ1-1, with a possible D match to TRBD1 (5 bases). This CDR3 is built from 14 residues. V dropped 0 bases and J dropped 1 base, with 7 bases sitting between them. Germline V CDR1 and CDR2: SGHRS, YFSETQ. This CDR3 is CASSLDGGNTEAFF. For the CDR3, the DNA is TGCGCCAGCAGCTTGGACGGGGGGAACACTGAAGCTTTCTTT.

This chain connects TRBV5-1 to TRBJ2-5; TRBD2 matches 7 bases. Losses at the gene ends were 4 bases for V and 0 bases for J; bases not matched to a gene: 3. Germline V gene lookup returns CDR1 SGHRS and CDR2 YFSETQ. The CDR3 is 14 residues long. The CDR3 bases are TGCGCCAGCAGCCCGAGCGGGGACCAAGAGACCCAGTACTTC. Protein sequence: CASSPSGDQETQYF. The full variable domain, rest sourced from reference TRBV5-1 and TRBJ2-5, is KAGVTQTPRYLIKTRGQQVTLSCSPISGHRSVSWYQQTPGQGLQFLFEYFSETQRNKGNFPGRFSGRQFSNSRSEMNVSTLELGDSALYLCASSPSGDQETQYFGPGTRLLVL.

V usage is TRBV5-1 and J usage is TRBJ2-2, with TRBD2 identical over 8 bases. Trimming at V came to 5 bases and at J to 1 base, leaving 7 bases not matched to a gene. The CDR3 is made up of 16 amino acids. Germline V gives CDR1 SGHRS, CDR2 YFSETQ. The CDR3 nucleotides read TGCGCCAGCAGAGATACTAGCGGAGGGAACACCGGGGAGCTGTTTTTT. Encoded protein: CASRDTSGGNTGELFF.